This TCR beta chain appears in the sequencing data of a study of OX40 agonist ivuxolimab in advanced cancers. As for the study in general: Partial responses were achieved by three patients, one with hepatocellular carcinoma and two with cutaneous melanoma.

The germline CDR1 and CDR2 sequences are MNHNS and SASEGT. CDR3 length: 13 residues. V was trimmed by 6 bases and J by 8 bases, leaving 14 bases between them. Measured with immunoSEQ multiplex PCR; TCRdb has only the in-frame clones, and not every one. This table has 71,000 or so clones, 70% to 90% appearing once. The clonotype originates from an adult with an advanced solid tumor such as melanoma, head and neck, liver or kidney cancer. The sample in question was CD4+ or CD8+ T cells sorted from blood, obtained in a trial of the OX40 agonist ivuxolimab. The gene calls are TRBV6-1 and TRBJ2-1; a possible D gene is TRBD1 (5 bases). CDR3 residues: CASRTIWGHEQFF. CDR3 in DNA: TGTGCCAGCAGGACGATTTGGGGCCATGAGCAGTTCTTC.